Presented here are 10 T cell receptor beta chains from one specimen sequenced in a study of blood T cell repertoires in COVID-19. Generated by immunoSEQ multiplex PCR, the TCRdb table keeps only in-frame clones and is missing some. In the table there are under 300,000 clones, about nine tenths of which are singletons. Input material: peripheral blood. Receptor source: a middle-aged man with acute or convalescent COVID-19.

This chain connects TRBV7-9 to TRBJ1-3; 8 bases line up with TRBD1. This CDR3 contains 14 residues. V dropped 3 bases and J dropped 4; count of bases not matched to a gene: 2. The germline gives CDR1 SEHNR, CDR2 FQNEAQ (reference sequence). CDR3 sequence: CASSFGTGGNTIYF. The DNA for the CDR3 is TGTGCCAGCAGCTTCGGGACAGGAGGAAACACCATATATTTT.

V and J are TRBV11-1 and TRBJ2-7, with D unclear. The germline V and J ends were trimmed by 5 bases and 6 bases, with 14 bases remaining between them. CDR1 and CDR2 from the germline V gene are SGHAT and FQDESV (reference sequence). The CDR3 has 13 amino acids. This CDR3 is CASSPRGVFEQYF. CDR3 sequence (DNA): TGTGCCAGCAGCCCTCGAGGCGTCTTCGAGCAGTACTTC. The variable domain in full, completed from reference TRBV11-1 and TRBJ2-7, reads EAEVAQSPRYKITEKSQAVAFWCDPISGHATLYWYRQILGQGPELLVQFQDESVVDDSQLPKDRFSAERLKGVDSTLKIQPAELGDSAMYLCASSPRGVFEQYFGPGTRLTVT.

The rearrangement links TRBV19 to TRBJ1-1; D uncertain. The CDR3 is 13 amino acids. The germline V gene has CDR1 LNHDA and CDR2 SQIVND (reference sequence). The V end was cut by 7 bases, the J end by 3 bases, with 12 bases between. CDR3 sequence reads: CASIGPGDTEAFF. The CDR3 DNA reads TGTGCCAGTATAGGTCCCGGGGACACTGAAGCTTTCTTT.

V gene TRBV30 combines with J gene TRBJ1-2, with D possibly matching TRBD1 (6 bases). The CDR3 runs to 14 residues. The V end lost 0 bases, the J end lost 7 bases, and 15 bases lay between the germline ends. Germline loops: CDR1 GTSNPN, CDR2 SVGIG (reference sequence). CDR3 bases: TGTGCCTGGAGTGTACTTTTAGGGGGACGTGGCTACACCTTC. Its translation: CAWSVLLGGRGYTF.

The CDR3 spells CASSFLGGKPNEQFF. The CDR3 DNA reads as TGTGCCAGCAGCTTTCTCGGAGGTAAACCCAATGAGCAGTTCTTC. The V gene is TRBV7-9, the J gene TRBJ2-1; weak D call: TRBD2 (5 bases). V lost 3 bases, J lost 6 bases, and 15 bases lay in between. The CDR3 contains 15 residues. Germline values: CDR1 SEHNR, CDR2 FQNEAQ (reference sequence).

The V gene is TRBV5-1, the J gene TRBJ1-1; D perhaps matches TRBD1 (5 bases). From germline, CDR1 is SGHRS and CDR2 YFSETQ. Trimming pared 4 bases from V and 0 bases from J, leaving 10 bases between. The CDR3 is 14 amino acids. The CDR3, as DNA: TGCGCCAGCAGCGCCAGGGATATGAACACTGAAGCTTTCTTT. The encoded protein is CASSARDMNTEAFF.

V is TRBV27 and J is TRBJ2-7; 11 bases align to TRBD2. CDR3 length: 15 amino acids. Germline trimming cut 3 bases from V and 6 bases from J; bases unmatched to any gene: 7. Germline V gene lookup returns CDR1 MNHEY and CDR2 SMNVEV (reference sequence). The CDR3 protein is CASSLAPSGGFEQYF. CDR3 in DNA: TGTGCCAGCAGTTTGGCTCCTAGCGGGGGGTTCGAGCAGTACTTC.

V and J are TRBV5-5 and TRBJ1-2; 8 nucleotides match TRBD1. Germline trimming cut 10 bases from V and 5 bases from J; bases unmatched to any gene: 16. There are 15 residues in the CDR3. Germline V gene lookup returns CDR1 SGHKS and CDR2 YYEKEE (reference sequence). CDR3 nucleotides: TGTGCCGCGGCGACCGGACAGGGAGGGTATTATGGCTACACCTTC. This translates into CAAATGQGGYYGYTF.

This chain connects TRBV19 to TRBJ1-2, with D perhaps matching TRBD1 (5 bases). CDR3 length: 11 residues. The germline gives CDR1 LNHDA, CDR2 SQIVND (reference sequence). The V gene lost 8 bases and the J gene lost 2 bases, with 6 bases spanning the gap. The CDR3 DNA sequence: TGTGCCAGTGGGGGGAACTATGGCTACACCTTC. Amino acid sequence: CASGGNYGYTF. Together with reference TRBV19 and TRBJ1-2, the CDR3 gives the full variable domain: DGGITQSPKYLFRKEGQNVTLSCEQNLNHDAMYWYRQDPGQGLRLIYYSQIVNDFQKGDIAEGYSVSREKKESFPLTVTSAQKNPTAFYLCASGGNYGYTFGSGTRLTVV.

The V gene is TRBV27, the J gene TRBJ1-4, with 9 positions matching TRBD1. This CDR3 is built from 14 residues. Trimming at V came to 6 bases and at J to 5 bases, leaving 4 bases not matched to a gene. From germline, CDR1 is MNHEY and CDR2 SMNVEV (reference sequence). The CDR3 sequence is CASRQGAMNEKLFF. The CDR3 DNA is TGTGCCAGCAGACAGGGGGCGATGAATGAAAAACTGTTTTTT.